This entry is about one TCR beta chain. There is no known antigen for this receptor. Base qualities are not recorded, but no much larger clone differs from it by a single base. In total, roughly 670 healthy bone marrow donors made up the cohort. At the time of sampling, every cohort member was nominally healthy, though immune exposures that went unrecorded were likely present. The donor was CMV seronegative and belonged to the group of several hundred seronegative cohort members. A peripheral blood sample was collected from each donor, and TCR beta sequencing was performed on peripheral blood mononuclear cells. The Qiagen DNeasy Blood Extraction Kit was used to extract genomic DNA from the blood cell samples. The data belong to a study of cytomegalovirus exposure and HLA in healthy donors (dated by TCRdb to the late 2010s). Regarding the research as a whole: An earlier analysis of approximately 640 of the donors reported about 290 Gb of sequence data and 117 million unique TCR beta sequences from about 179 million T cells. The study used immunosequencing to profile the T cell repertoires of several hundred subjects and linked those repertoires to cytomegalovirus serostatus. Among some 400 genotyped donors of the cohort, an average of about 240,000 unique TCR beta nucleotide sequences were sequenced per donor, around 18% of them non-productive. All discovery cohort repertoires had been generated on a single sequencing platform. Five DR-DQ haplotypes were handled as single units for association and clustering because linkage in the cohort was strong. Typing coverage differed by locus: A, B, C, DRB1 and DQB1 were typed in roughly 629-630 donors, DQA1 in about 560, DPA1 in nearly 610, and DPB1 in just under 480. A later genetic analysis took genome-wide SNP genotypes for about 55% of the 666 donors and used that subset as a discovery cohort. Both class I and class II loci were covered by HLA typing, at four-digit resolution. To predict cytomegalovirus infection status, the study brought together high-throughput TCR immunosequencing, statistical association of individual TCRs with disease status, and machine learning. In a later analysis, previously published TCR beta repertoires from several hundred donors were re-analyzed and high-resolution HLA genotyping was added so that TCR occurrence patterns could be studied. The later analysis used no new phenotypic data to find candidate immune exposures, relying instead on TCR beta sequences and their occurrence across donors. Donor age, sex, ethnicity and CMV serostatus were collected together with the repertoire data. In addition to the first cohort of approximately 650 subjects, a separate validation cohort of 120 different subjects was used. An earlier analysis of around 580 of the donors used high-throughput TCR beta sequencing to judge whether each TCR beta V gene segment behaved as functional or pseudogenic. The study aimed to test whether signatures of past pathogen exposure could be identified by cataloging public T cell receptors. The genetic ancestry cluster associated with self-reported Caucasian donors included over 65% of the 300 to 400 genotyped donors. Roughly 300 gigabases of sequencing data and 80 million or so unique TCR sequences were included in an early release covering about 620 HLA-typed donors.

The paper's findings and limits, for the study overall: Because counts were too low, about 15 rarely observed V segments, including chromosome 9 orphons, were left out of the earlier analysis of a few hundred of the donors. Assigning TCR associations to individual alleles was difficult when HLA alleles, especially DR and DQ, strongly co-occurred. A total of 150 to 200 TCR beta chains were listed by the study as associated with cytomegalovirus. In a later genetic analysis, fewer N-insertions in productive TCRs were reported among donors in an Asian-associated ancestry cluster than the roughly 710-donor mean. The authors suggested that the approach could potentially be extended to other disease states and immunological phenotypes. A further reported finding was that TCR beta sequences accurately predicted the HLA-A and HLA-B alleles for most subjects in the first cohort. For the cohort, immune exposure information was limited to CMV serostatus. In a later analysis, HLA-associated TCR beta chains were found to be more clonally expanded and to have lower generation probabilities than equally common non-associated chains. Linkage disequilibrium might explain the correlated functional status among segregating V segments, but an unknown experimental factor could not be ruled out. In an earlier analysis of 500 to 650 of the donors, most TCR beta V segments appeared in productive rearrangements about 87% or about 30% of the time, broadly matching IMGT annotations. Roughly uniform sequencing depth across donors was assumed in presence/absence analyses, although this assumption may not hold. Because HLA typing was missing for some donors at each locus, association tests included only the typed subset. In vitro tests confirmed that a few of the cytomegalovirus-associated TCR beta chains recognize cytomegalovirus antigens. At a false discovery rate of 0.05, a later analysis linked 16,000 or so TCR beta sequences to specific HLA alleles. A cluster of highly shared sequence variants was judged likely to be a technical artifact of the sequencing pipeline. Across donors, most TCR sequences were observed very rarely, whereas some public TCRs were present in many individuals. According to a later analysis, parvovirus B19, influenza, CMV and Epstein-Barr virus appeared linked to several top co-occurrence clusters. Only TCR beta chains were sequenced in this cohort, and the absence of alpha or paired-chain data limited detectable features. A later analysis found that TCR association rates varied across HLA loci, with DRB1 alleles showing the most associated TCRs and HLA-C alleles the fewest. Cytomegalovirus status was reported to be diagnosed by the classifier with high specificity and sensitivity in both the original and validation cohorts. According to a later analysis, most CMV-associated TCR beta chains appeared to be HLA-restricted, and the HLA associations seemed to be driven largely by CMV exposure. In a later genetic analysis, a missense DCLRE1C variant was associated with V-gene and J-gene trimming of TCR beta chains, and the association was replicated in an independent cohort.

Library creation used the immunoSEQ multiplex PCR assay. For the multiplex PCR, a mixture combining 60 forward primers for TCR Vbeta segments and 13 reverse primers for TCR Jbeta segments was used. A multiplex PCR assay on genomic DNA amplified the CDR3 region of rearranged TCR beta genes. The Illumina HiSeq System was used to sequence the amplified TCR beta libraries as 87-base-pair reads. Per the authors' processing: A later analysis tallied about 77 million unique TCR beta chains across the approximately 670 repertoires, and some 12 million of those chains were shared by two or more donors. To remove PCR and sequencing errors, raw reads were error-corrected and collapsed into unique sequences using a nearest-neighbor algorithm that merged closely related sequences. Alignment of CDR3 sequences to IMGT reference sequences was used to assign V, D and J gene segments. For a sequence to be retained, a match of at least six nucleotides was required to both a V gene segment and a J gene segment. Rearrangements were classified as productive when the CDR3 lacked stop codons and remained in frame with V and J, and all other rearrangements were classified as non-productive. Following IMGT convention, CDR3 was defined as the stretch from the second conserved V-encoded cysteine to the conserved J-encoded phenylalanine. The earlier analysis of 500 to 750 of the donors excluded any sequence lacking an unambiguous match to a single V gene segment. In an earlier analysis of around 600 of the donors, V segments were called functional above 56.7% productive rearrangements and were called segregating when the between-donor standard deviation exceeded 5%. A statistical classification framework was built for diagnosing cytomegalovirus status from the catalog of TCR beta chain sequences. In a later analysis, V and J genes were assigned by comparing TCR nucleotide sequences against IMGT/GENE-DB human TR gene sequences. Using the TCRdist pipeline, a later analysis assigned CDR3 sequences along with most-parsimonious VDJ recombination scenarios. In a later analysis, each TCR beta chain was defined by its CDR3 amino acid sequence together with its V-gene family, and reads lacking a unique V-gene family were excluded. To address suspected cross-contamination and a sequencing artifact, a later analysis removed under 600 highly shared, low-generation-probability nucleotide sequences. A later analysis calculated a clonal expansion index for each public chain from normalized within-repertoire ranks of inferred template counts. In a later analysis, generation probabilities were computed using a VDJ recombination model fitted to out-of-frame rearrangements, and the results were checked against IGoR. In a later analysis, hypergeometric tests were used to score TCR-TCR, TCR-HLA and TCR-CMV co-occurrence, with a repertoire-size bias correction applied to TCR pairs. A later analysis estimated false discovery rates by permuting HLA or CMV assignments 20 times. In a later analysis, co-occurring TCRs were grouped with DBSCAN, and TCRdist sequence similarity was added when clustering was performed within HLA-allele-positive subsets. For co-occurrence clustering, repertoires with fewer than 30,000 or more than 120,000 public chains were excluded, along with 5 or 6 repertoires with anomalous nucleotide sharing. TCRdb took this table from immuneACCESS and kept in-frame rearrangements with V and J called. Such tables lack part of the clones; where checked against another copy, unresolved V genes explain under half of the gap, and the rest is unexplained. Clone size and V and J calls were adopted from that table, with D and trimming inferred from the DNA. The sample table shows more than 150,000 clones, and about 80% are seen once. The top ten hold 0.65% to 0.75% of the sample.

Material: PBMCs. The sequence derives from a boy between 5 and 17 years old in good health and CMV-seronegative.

For the CDR3, the sequence is CASSFETRRYNSPLHF. The nucleotide sequence is given as TGTGCCAGCAGCTTCGAGACACGGCGCTATAATTCACCCCTCCACTTT. Rearrangement joined TRBV5-5 to TRBJ1-6, with no confidently assigned D gene. The germline V gene (reference sequence) provides CDR1 SGHKS and CDR2 YYEKEE. Its CDR3 holds 16 amino acids, cysteine through phenylalanine. The only DNA kept is the CDR3, 48 bases in frame from the first base. Relative to germline, V is 2 bases shorter and J is 3 bases shorter, with 12 bases between their ends.